Listed below are T cell receptor beta chains from one sample, sequenced in a study of shared clonotypes between healthy human individuals. Measured with immunoSEQ multiplex PCR; TCRdb has only the in-frame clones, and not every one. The table includes just over 2,000,000 clones, about 95% detected once. The sequenced sample was naive CD8+ T cells sorted from blood. The receptors stem from a man aged 18-30 years in good health. Each CDR3 is given with its conserved first and last residue. Expanded clones are given a class, and other clones once, few, many or no size at all.

cdr3_aa	j_call	clone_size	v_call
CASRWENSNQPQHF	TRBJ1-5	NA	TRBV28
CASSSRTGGTFNEQFF	TRBJ2-1	many	TRBV28
CASSVGENYGYTF	TRBJ1-2	NA	TRBV9
CASSLSGRHNEQFF	TRBJ2-1	NA	TRBV27
CASSLSWDGEKLFF	TRBJ1-4	NA	TRBV7-9
CASQFAQDYNSPLHF	TRBJ1-6	NA	TRBV19
CASSLGFQDGYEAFF	TRBJ1-1	once	TRBV5-5
CASSGSGTSGTPYEQYF	TRBJ2-7	NA	TRBV7-9
CASSFLAESTDTQYF	TRBJ2-3	NA	TRBV28
CASSSYGVADTQYF	TRBJ2-3	NA	TRBV5-1
CASSSGTSEGETQYF	TRBJ2-5	NA	TRBV5-8
CASSIRKQNTGELFF	TRBJ2-2	NA	TRBV19
CASSATGTGGSYEQYF	TRBJ2-7	NA	TRBV9
CASSHPGLAEFQETQYF	TRBJ2-5	NA	TRBV7-2
CASSLQHETQYF	TRBJ2-5	NA	TRBV7-9
CATSRHPWDRGSYEQYF	TRBJ2-7	NA	TRBV15
CASSVDSGLGDEQFF	TRBJ2-1	NA	TRBV9
CASSLVSTGLYYGYTF	TRBJ1-2	NA	TRBV27
CASSESFGAYEQYF	TRBJ2-7	NA	TRBV6-1
CASTSLPRGRAVGELFF	TRBJ2-2	NA	TRBV27
CASSYGAGDEQYF	TRBJ2-7	NA	TRBV6-5
CASINGNPGELFF	TRBJ2-2	NA	TRBV19
CASSFRGLNSPLHF	TRBJ1-6	NA	TRBV11-2
CASSLVWTQDSPLHF	TRBJ1-6	NA	TRBV7-6
CASSPPVRRWEQYF	TRBJ2-7	NA	TRBV13
CASSEGWEGQETQYF	TRBJ2-5	NA	TRBV2
CATLGIANTGELFF	TRBJ2-2	NA	TRBV19
CASTKTGQGAYEQYF	TRBJ2-7	NA	TRBV10-2
CASSSSGRAYEQYF	TRBJ2-7	NA	TRBV7-9
CASSGSSGRAGELFF	TRBJ2-2	NA	TRBV9
CASSLLGSGNTYNEQFF	TRBJ2-1	NA	TRBV7-8
CASSILSSGNTIYF	TRBJ1-3	NA	TRBV19
CASSPGLYEQYF	TRBJ2-7	NA	TRBV9
CASRRDLDRGTSGSSYNEQFF	TRBJ2-1	NA	TRBV7-7
CASSLGIGELFF	TRBJ2-2	NA	TRBV5-6
CASSYSGGEKLFF	TRBJ1-4	NA	TRBV5-4
CASSLVGSSYEQYF	TRBJ2-7	NA	TRBV27
CASSPTGGFIETQYF	TRBJ2-5	NA	TRBV28
CASSLELDGYTF	TRBJ1-2	NA	TRBV6-1
CASSPQGTGPYEQYF	TRBJ2-7	NA	TRBV5-1
CASSQVAGMEYF	TRBJ2-7	NA	TRBV4-1
CASSELWAATGELFF	TRBJ2-2	NA	TRBV6-1
CASRLSSGGGYEQFF	TRBJ2-1	NA	TRBV4-1
CASSYAESYNEQFF	TRBJ2-1	once	TRBV6-5
CASSLGGAHTGELFF	TRBJ2-2	NA	TRBV27
CASSLKAGGRETQYF	TRBJ2-5	NA	TRBV5-6
CASSSWRESDTQYF	TRBJ2-3	NA	TRBV7-9
CASRGDLINQPQHF	TRBJ1-5	NA	TRBV10-1
CASTSDLGGTDTQYF	TRBJ2-3	NA	TRBV2